This TCR beta chain was identified during a study of cytomegalovirus exposure and HLA in healthy donors. Study-level points and caveats: Researchers reported in a later analysis that a missense DCLRE1C variant was tied to TCR beta V- and J-gene trimming.

The CDR3 has 18 amino acids. From germline, CDR1 is SNHLY and CDR2 FYNNEI. The trim removed 6 bases at V and 0 bases at J, leaving 10 bases unmatched. Use of 60 Vbeta and 13 Jbeta primers characterized the PCR. TCRdb's copy holds only in-frame clones and misses some; the assay was immunoSEQ multiplex PCR. The sample lists around 120,000 clones, roughly 80% occurring once. On this clone itself: The antigen remains undetermined.

Sequenced sample: PBMCs. The chain recombines TRBV2 with TRBJ1-4; 10 nucleotides line up with TRBD1. This TCR was recovered from a woman between 35 and 50 years old in good health and CMV-seropositive. In nucleotides, the CDR3 is TGTGCCAGCAGATCTTCGAGGGGACAGGGGACAACTAATGAAAAACTGTTTTTT. It yields the protein CASRSSRGQGTTNEKLFF.